Listed below are T cell receptor beta chains from one sample, sequenced in a study of T cell repertoires in cytomegalovirus infection. TCRdb fed the reads into MiXCR, producing one record per CDR3 protein. Of approximately 190,000 distinct CDR3 sequences listed, about 30% are singletons. The specimen sequenced was PBMCs. These receptors all come from a human donor in good health (CMV status not recorded). Some clones in this sample may be carry-over from other donors' samples. Each CDR3 is given with its conserved first and last residue. A D gene is named only where the DNA matches it firmly. The listing skips clone size in some rows; elsewhere it reads once, few, many or a size class.

DNA,CDR3,D,size,J,V
TGTGCCAGCAGTCTCAAGGTTATGGGATCACCCCTCCACTTT,CASSLKVMGSPLHF,NA,NA,TRBJ1-6,TRBV9
TGTGCCAGCAGCTTTTATGGCCTCTCAGATACTTTCTTT,CASSFYGLSDTFF,NA,NA,TRBJ1-1,TRBV7-9
TGTGCCAGCAGTCATGGGACAGGGGGCTCCGAGCAGTACTTC,CASSHGTGGSEQYF,TRBD1,many,TRBJ2-7,TRBV12-3/TRBV12-4
TGTGCCAGCAGCCCCGATCCGGAAAACTATGGCTACACCTTC,CASSPDPENYGYTF,NA,NA,TRBJ1-2,TRBV7-3
TGCAGCGTTGAAGAACCTTTAGCAGCACCTTACAATGAGCAGTTCTTC,CSVEEPLAAPYNEQFF,NA,NA,TRBJ2-1,TRBV29-1
TGTGCCAGTATGGGGACAGGGGAGACAGGGACGCAGTATTTT,CASMGTGETGTQYF,TRBD1,few,TRBJ2-3,TRBV19
TGCGCCAGCAGCCAAGAATATTGGGGATTCGCCAAAAACATTCAGTACTTC,CASSQEYWGFAKNIQYF,NA,few,TRBJ2-4,TRBV4-1
TGTGCCAGCAGCCTTGAACAGGGTTATTCTTCCGAGACCCAGTACTTC,CASSLEQGYSSETQYF,NA,few,TRBJ2-5,TRBV5-6
TGTGCCATCAGTGAGGGTGGGGCTAGCACCACGGCAGATACGCAGTATTTT,CAISEGGASTTADTQYF,NA,NA,TRBJ2-3,TRBV10-3
TGTGCCAGCAGCTTAAATCCCCTCTCCTACAATGAGCAGTTCTTC,CASSLNPLSYNEQFF,NA,few,TRBJ2-1,TRBV7-2
TGTGCCAGCAGCCTGGACGCGGACATTCAGTACTTC,CASSLDADIQYF,NA,few,TRBJ2-4,TRBV7-3
TGTGCCAGCAGCCGTTCACAACCAAACAATGAGCAGTTCTTC,CASSRSQPNNEQFF,NA,NA,TRBJ2-1,TRBV7-9
TGTGCCAGCAGCTTGGGCGGGGAAAGGTACGAGCAGTACTTC,CASSLGGERYEQYF,NA,many,TRBJ2-7,TRBV7-2
TGTGCCAGCAGCTCCGGCGGCGGGGTAAAGAGTCGGGTGGCTTTCTTT,CASSSGGGVKSRVAFF,NA,few,TRBJ1-1,TRBV7-2
TGTGCCAGCAGCTTAGGCCTAGCGGGGGATGAGACCCAGTACTTC,CASSLGLAGDETQYF,TRBD2,many,TRBJ2-5,TRBV7-8
TGTGCCAGCAGTGATGGGACAGGGGAACGACAGCCCCAGCATTTT,CASSDGTGERQPQHF,TRBD1,NA,TRBJ1-5,TRBV2
TGTGCCAGTAGTATCGGGGCAGCTGAGTACACCTTC,CASSIGAAEYTF,NA,NA,TRBJ1-2,TRBV19
TGTGCCAGCAGCTTATACGGGGTCGAAGGCTACGAGCAGTACTTC,CASSLYGVEGYEQYF,NA,few,TRBJ2-7,TRBV7-6
TGTGCCAGCAGTTTTACAGAAGCTTTCTTT,CASSFTEAFF,NA,few,TRBJ1-1,TRBV12-3/TRBV12-4
TGTGCCAGCAGACGAACCGGGACAGGGTTACAAGAGACCCAGTACTTC,CASRRTGTGLQETQYF,TRBD1,NA,TRBJ2-5,TRBV7-8
TGTGCCAGCAGCGGGACAGGGCTGACGCGGGAGCAGTACTTC,CASSGTGLTREQYF,TRBD1,NA,TRBJ2-7,TRBV6-5
TGTGCCAGCAGCCAAAGCCGAACCGCGAACACCGGGGAGCTGTTTTTT,CASSQSRTANTGELFF,NA,few,TRBJ2-2,TRBV11-3
TGCAGCGTTGGACTGGACACACTCTACACCTTC,CSVGLDTLYTF,NA,NA,TRBJ1-2,TRBV29-1
TGCGCCAGCAGTGAGAATAGCGGGGCCAACGTCCTGACTTTC,CASSENSGANVLTF,NA,NA,TRBJ2-6,TRBV10-1
TGTGCCAGCAGGATAGCGGGGGGGCCCAACAATGAGCAGTTCTTC,CASRIAGGPNNEQFF,TRBD2,NA,TRBJ2-1,TRBV7-2
TGTGCCAGCAGTTCGGACAGGGGGGCCAAAAACATTCAGTACTTC,CASSSDRGAKNIQYF,TRBD1,many,TRBJ2-4,TRBV6-2/TRBV6-3
TGTGCCATCAGACAGGGGGCAAATGATGGGGCCAACGTCCTGACTTTC,CAIRQGANDGANVLTF,TRBD1,many,TRBJ2-6,TRBV6-2/TRBV6-3
TGCAGTGCTAGTTCCCGCTACTACGGAGACACTGAAGCTTTCTTT,CSASSRYYGDTEAFF,NA,NA,TRBJ1-1,TRBV20-1
TGTGCCAGCAGCTTAGGGGGGCATCCTGGAAACACCATATATTTT,CASSLGGHPGNTIYF,NA,few,TRBJ1-3,TRBV7-3
TGTGCCAGCAGCTTAGGGGTCGGGGCTCACTATGGCTACACCTTC,CASSLGVGAHYGYTF,NA,few,TRBJ1-2,TRBV7-2
TGTGCCAGCAGCATAAATCGGACTCCAGGCTATGGCTACACCTTC,CASSINRTPGYGYTF,NA,many,TRBJ1-2,TRBV7-2
TGTGCCAGCAGCCGGAATACAGGTTTAGGTGGCTACACCTTC,CASSRNTGLGGYTF,NA,few,TRBJ1-2,TRBV7-2
TGTGCCAGCAGTCCGGGACAGCTTGATGGCAATCAGCCCCAGCATTTT,CASSPGQLDGNQPQHF,TRBD1,few,TRBJ1-5,TRBV27
TGTGCCAGCAGCTTAGGTTCAGGGGGCTATGGCTACACCTTC,CASSLGSGGYGYTF,TRBD1,few,TRBJ1-2,TRBV7-9
TGTGCCATCAGTGCCATTTCGAGAGACCAGCCCCAGCATTTT,CAISAISRDQPQHF,NA,few,TRBJ1-5,TRBV10-3
TGTGCCAGCAGCTTAGGGGACCGAGCTTTCTTT,CASSLGDRAFF,NA,few,TRBJ1-1,TRBV7-9
TGCGCCAGCAGCCAAGTCCTGGCGGGCAGGAACACCGGGGAGCTGTTTTTT,CASSQVLAGRNTGELFF,NA,few,TRBJ2-2,TRBV4-1
TGTGCCAGCAGTTACTCGACTAGTTCCTACGAGCAGTACTTC,CASSYSTSSYEQYF,NA,few,TRBJ2-7,TRBV6-8
TGTGCCAGCAGTCGGGTGGGGCAGGTCGGAAGCAATCAGCCCCAGCATTTT,CASSRVGQVGSNQPQHF,NA,few,TRBJ1-5,TRBV5-6
TGTGCCAGCAGCGACCGGACAGGGACTAACTATGGCTACACCTTC,CASSDRTGTNYGYTF,TRBD1,many,TRBJ1-2,TRBV7-2
TGTGCCAGTATGGAACAGGCGAGCTCCTACGAGCAGTACTTC,CASMEQASSYEQYF,NA,few,TRBJ2-7,TRBV19
TGTGCCAGCAGCCCTGACAGCGCGGCCCAGCCCCAGCATTTT,CASSPDSAAQPQHF,NA,few,TRBJ1-5,TRBV11-2
TGTGCCAGCAGCCAAGGCCATACAGGGCCTAATGAAAAACTGTTTTTT,CASSQGHTGPNEKLFF,NA,few,TRBJ1-4,TRBV4-2
TGCAGTGCCTACAGTTATAGCAATCAGCCCCAGCATTTT,CSAYSYSNQPQHF,NA,few,TRBJ1-5,TRBV20-1
TGTGCCAGCAGCTTGATTACAGGAGGTCCCACTGAAGCTTTCTTT,CASSLITGGPTEAFF,NA,NA,TRBJ1-1,TRBV5-5
TGTGCCAGCAGCACCAGACAGAGCTCCTACGAGCAGTACTTC,CASSTRQSSYEQYF,NA,many,TRBJ2-7,TRBV7-8
TGTGCCAGCAGCTTGGAAAGGGATCAGCCCCAGCATTTT,CASSLERDQPQHF,NA,few,TRBJ1-5,TRBV7-3
TGCAGCGTTGGGGCTCTCGGACAGGGGAAACCAGTGAACACTGAAGCTTTCTTT,CSVGALGQGKPVNTEAFF,TRBD1,few,TRBJ1-1,TRBV29-1
TGTGCCAGCAGTTACGTAGCGGGGAGCACCGGGGAGCTGTTTTTT,CASSYVAGSTGELFF,TRBD2,NA,TRBJ2-2,TRBV6-6
TGTGCCAGCAGCTTACAGGGGGGGGGAGATATCTCCTACGAGCAGTACTTC,CASSLQGGGDISYEQYF,NA,NA,TRBJ2-7,TRBV7-3